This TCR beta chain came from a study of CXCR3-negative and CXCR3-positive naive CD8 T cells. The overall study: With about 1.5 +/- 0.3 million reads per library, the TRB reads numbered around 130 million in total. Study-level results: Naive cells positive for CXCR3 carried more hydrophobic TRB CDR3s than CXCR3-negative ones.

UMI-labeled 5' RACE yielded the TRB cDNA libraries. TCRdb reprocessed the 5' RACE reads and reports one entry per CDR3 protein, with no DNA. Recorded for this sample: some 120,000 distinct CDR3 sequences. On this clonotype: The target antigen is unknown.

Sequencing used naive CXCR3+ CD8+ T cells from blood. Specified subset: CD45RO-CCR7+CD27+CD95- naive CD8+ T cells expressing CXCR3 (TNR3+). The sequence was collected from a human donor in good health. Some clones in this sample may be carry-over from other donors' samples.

This CDR3 is CSARDRMTDTQYF. V and J are TRBV20-1 and TRBJ2-3. Germline CDR1 and CDR2: DFQATT and SNEGSKA (reference sequence). The length of the CDR3 is 13 residues.